The 19 T cell receptor beta chains listed next were all sequenced from one sample in a study of blood T cell repertoires in COVID-19. Sequencing used immunoSEQ multiplex PCR; TCRdb keeps in-frame clones, though not all of them. The sample has approximately 490,000 clones; 80% to 90% are singletons. The specimen sequenced was PBMCs or T cells enriched from blood (not recorded which). The source of these receptors is an older woman who had recovered from COVID-19.

The chain links TRBV3-1 (or the pseudogene TRBV3-2) to TRBJ2-7, with TRBD1 matching 9 bases. This CDR3 region has 14 residues. Germline V CDR1 and CDR2: LGHDT, YNNKEL (reference sequence). Unmatched junction bases numbered 4, after V lost 6 bases and J lost 1 base. CDR3 amino acids: CASSYGTGSYEQYF. The CDR3 nucleotides are TGTGCCAGCAGTTACGGGACAGGGTCCTACGAGCAGTACTTC.

The chain has TRBV19 and TRBJ2-1, with TRBD2 identical over 14 bases. Looked up from germline, CDR1 is LNHDA and CDR2 is SQIVND (reference sequence). This CDR3 has 19 residues. V lost 5 bases to trimming and J lost 4 bases; unmatched junction nucleotides: 13. CDR3 nucleotide sequence: TGTGCCAGTAGTTCGCGACTAGCGGGGGGGCCAACGACGTACAATGAGCAGTTCTTC. As protein: CASSSRLAGGPTTYNEQFF. Supplemented by reference TRBV19 and TRBJ2-1, the full variable domain reads DGGITQSPKYLFRKEGQNVTLSCEQNLNHDAMYWYRQDPGQGLRLIYYSQIVNDFQKGDIAEGYSVSREKKESFPLTVTSAQKNPTAFYLCASSSRLAGGPTTYNEQFFGPGTRLTVL.

V is TRBV11-2 and J is TRBJ1-2; 8 bases align to TRBD1. The CDR3 runs 17 residues. Trimming at V came to 5 bases and at J to 8 bases, leaving 19 bases not matched to a gene. CDR1 is SGHAT, CDR2 FQNNGV, per germline. The chain's CDR3 is CASSLSYTDRESVGYTF. CDR3 nucleotide sequence: TGTGCCAGCAGCCTCAGCTATACGGACAGGGAATCGGTCGGCTACACCTTC.

V gene TRBV5-6 combines with J gene TRBJ2-3, with D maybe TRBD1 (5 bases). The CDR3 contains 16 residues. Looked up from germline, CDR1 is SGHDT and CDR2 is YYEEEE. Deletions cut 4 bases from V and 0 bases from J, with 15 bases between. Here the CDR3 reads CASSTPRGASTDTQYF. In nucleotides, the CDR3 is TGTGCCAGCAGCACCCCAAGGGGCGCTAGCACAGATACGCAGTATTTT.

The chain joins TRBV11-2 to TRBJ2-5; 7 bases fit TRBD1. This CDR3 contains 14 residues. Germline CDR1 SGHAT, CDR2 FQNNGV. The V gene end was trimmed by 3 bases and the J gene end by 2 bases; junction bases not matched to a gene: 3. The CDR3 region is CASSFWDRQETQYF. The CDR3 region has the DNA TGTGCCAGCAGCTTCTGGGACAGACAAGAGACCCAGTACTTC.

The V gene is TRBV5-1, the J gene TRBJ2-2; D is unclear. Trimming took off 0 bases at V and 0 bases at J, with 6 bases between the two ends. The CDR3 loop spans 15 amino acids. The germline CDR1 and CDR2 sequences are SGHRS and YFSETQ. CDR3 amino acids: CASSLVAANTGELFF. The CDR3 nucleotides read TGCGCCAGCAGCTTGGTGGCAGCGAACACCGGGGAGCTGTTTTTT.

The chain carries TRBV7-9 and TRBJ1-4; D might be TRBD1 (5 bases). Trimming removed 8 bases at V and 2 bases at J, with 9 bases between. The CDR3 has 13 residues. The germline V gene has CDR1 SEHNR and CDR2 FQNEAQ (reference sequence). The CDR3 loop is CASLAGTNEKLFF. CDR3 nucleotide sequence: TGTGCCAGCCTGGCAGGGACTAATGAAAAACTGTTTTTT.

This sequence joins TRBV5-6 and TRBJ2-2, with unresolved D. This CDR3 spans 13 amino acids. Trimming pared 2 bases from V and 6 bases from J, leaving 8 bases between. From germline, CDR1 is SGHDT and CDR2 YYEEEE. Here the CDR3 DNA reads TGTGCCAGCAGCTTTCAGTTCGCCGGGGAGCTGTTTTTT. It is translated as CASSFQFAGELFF.

This chain connects TRBV29-1 to TRBJ2-1; D possibly corresponds to TRBD1 (5 bases). Germline V gene data show CDR1 as SQVTM and CDR2 as ANQGSEA. CDR3 length equals 14 residues. V shed 4 bases and J shed 1 base, with 11 bases lying between them. This chain's CDR3 is CSVGRAYSYNEQFF. CDR3 bases: TGCAGCGTTGGCAGGGCCTATTCCTACAATGAGCAGTTCTTC.

This chain links TRBV11-2 with TRBJ2-2; 8 nucleotides agree with TRBD1. This CDR3 is built from 17 residues. V lost 5 bases and J lost 6; bases outside the gene matches: 14. Looked up from germline, CDR1 is SGHAT and CDR2 is FQNNGV. The CDR3 DNA is TGTGCCAGCAGCCAAAGGTTGGGGCAGGGGGCCTCCGGGGAGCTGTTTTTT. It is translated as CASSQRLGQGASGELFF.

This chain links TRBV5-8 with TRBJ1-6; 7 nucleotides align to TRBD1. Unmatched junction bases numbered 8, after V lost 2 bases and J lost 6 bases. Germline V gene data show CDR1 as SGHTS and CDR2 as YDEGEE. CDR3 length: 16 amino acids. CDR3 sequence: CASSFNRDSLNSPLHF. The DNA for the CDR3 is TGTGCCAGCAGCTTCAACCGGGACAGCCTTAATTCACCCCTCCACTTT.

The chain is built from TRBV2 and TRBJ1-3; the D is unclear. CDR3 length: 18 amino acids. Trimming stripped 2 bases from V and 3 bases from J, with 20 bases between. Per germline, CDR1 SNHLY and CDR2 FYNNEI. The CDR3 loop is CASSELFYRGSGGNTIYF. Written as DNA, the CDR3 is TGTGCCAGCAGTGAATTATTTTATCGGGGTTCGGGTGGAAACACCATATATTTT.

The chain employs TRBV3-1 (or the pseudogene TRBV3-2) and TRBJ1-2; the match to TRBD1 covers 7 bases. The CDR3 covers 13 residues. V lost 3 bases to trimming and J lost 6 bases; unmatched junction nucleotides: 4. Germline assignment: CDR1 LGHDT and CDR2 YNNKEL (reference sequence). This chain's CDR3 is CASSHEGADGYTF. CDR3 coding DNA: TGTGCCAGCAGCCACGAGGGGGCAGATGGCTACACCTTC.

To note about this clone: Within the sample, other DNA sequences also encode this same CDR3. This sequence joins TRBV5-1 and TRBJ1-1; D is ambiguous. The CDR3 length is 14 residues. The ends were cut back, 0 bases at V and 2 bases at J, with 8 bases in the middle. Germline CDR1 reads SGHRS; CDR2 reads YFSETQ. The CDR3: CASSLDSGNTEAFF. CDR3 in DNA: TGCGCCAGCAGCTTGGATTCCGGTAACACTGAAGCTTTCTTT.

This rearrangement joins TRBV27 to TRBJ2-3; 9 bases fit TRBD1. CDR1 MNHEY and CDR2 SMNVEV come from the germline V gene (reference sequence). CDR3 size: 14 residues. Germline trimming cut 6 bases from V and 5 bases from J; bases unmatched to any gene: 6. The DNA of the CDR3 is TGTGCCAGCAGGGGGACAGGGTTAATAGATACGCAGTATTTT. Translation: CASRGTGLIDTQYF.

V usage is TRBV2 and J usage is TRBJ1-1, with D perhaps matching TRBD1 (6 bases). CDR3 length equals 13 residues. V shed 5 bases and J shed 5 bases, with 12 bases lying between them. In germline, CDR1 is SNHLY, CDR2 FYNNEI. CDR3 nucleotides: TGTGCCAGCAGTCTCCAGGGGCGGACTGAAGCTTTCTTT. Its protein is CASSLQGRTEAFF.

The V and J genes are TRBV3-1 (or the pseudogene TRBV3-2) and TRBJ2-2; TRBD1 agrees at 7 bases. CDR1 is LGHDT and CDR2 is YNNKEL in the germline V gene (reference sequence). The length of the CDR3 is 15 residues. J gave up 4 bases and V 2 bases, and 4 bases lay outside the gene matches. The CDR3 here is CASSQQGVVTGELFF. The CDR3 DNA reads TGTGCCAGCAGCCAACAGGGGGTGGTCACCGGGGAGCTGTTTTTT.

The V and J genes are TRBV6-1 and TRBJ1-2, with 12 nucleotides matching TRBD1. The germline CDR1 and CDR2 sequences are MNHNS and SASEGT. The CDR3 runs 19 residues. J lost 3 bases, V lost 0 bases, and 11 bases had no gene match. Here the CDR3 reads CASSEAGGTGGAWDYGYTF. CDR3 sequence (DNA): TGTGCCAGCAGTGAAGCGGGCGGGACAGGGGGCGCTTGGGACTATGGCTACACCTTC.

The chain uses TRBV18 and TRBJ2-5; 8 bases are a match to TRBD1. The CDR3 runs 16 residues. The junction had 8 bases not matched to a gene; V was cut back by 3 bases and J by 2 bases. Germline values: CDR1 KGHSH, CDR2 LQKENI. CDR3 bases: TGTGCCAGCTCACCCCCCAACAGGGGGAGTCAAGAGACCCAGTACTTC. Protein: CASSPPNRGSQETQYF. Complete variable domain (other parts from reference TRBV18 and TRBJ2-5): NAGVMQNPRHLVRRRGQEARLRCSPMKGHSHVYWYRQLPEEGLKFMVYLQKENIIDESGMPKERFSAEFPKEGPSILRIQQVVRGDSAAYFCASSPPNRGSQETQYFGPGTRLLVL.